A selection of T cell receptor beta chains follows, all from one sample in a study of identical twins. TCRdb reprocessed the 5' RACE reads with MiXCR, giving one entry per CDR3 protein. The sample gives about 890,000 distinct CDR3 sequences, approximately 13% of which show up once; around 1.6% is in the top ten. This sample also appeared in a second study, on yellow fever vaccine responses in identical twins.

Sequences were obtained from PBMCs. The receptors stem from a woman aged 18-29 years in good health. Each CDR3 is given with its conserved first and last residue. The order of the fields is J gene, clone size, V gene, D gene, CDR3 DNA, CDR3 protein. A D gene is named only where the DNA matches it firmly. Clone size appears in some rows only: once, few, many, or a class for an expanded clone.

J: TRBJ2-1; size: many; V: TRBV5-1; D: TRBD1; DNA: TGCGCCAGCAGTATGGGACAGGCTGACAATGAGCAGTTCTTC; CDR3: CASSMGQADNEQFF
J: TRBJ1-1; size: few; V: TRBV7-9; D: .; DNA: TGTGCCAGCAGCACTTACGGGAGCACTGAAGCTTTCTTT; CDR3: CASSTYGSTEAFF
J: TRBJ2-7; size: few; V: TRBV25-1; D: .; DNA: TGTGCCAGCAGTGCCCACTTGACTCAATTCTACGAGCAGTACTTC; CDR3: CASSAHLTQFYEQYF
J: TRBJ2-7; size: few; V: TRBV27; D: .; DNA: TGTGCCAGCAGTTCGGGCGGCAACTACGAGCAGTACTTC; CDR3: CASSSGGNYEQYF
J: TRBJ2-3; size: many; V: TRBV10-3; D: .; DNA: TGTGCCATCAGGGACAGCCCACCAGATACGCAGTATTTT; CDR3: CAIRDSPPDTQYF
J: TRBJ2-5; size: .; V: TRBV11-2; D: .; DNA: TGTGCCAGCAGCCTAGATCTCCTTGAGACCCAGTACTTC; CDR3: CASSLDLLETQYF
J: TRBJ1-2; size: few; V: TRBV7-9; D: .; DNA: TGTGCCAGCAGCTTAGCGGCAGGGACCTTCTATGGCTACACCTTC; CDR3: CASSLAAGTFYGYTF
J: TRBJ2-1; size: .; V: TRBV15; D: TRBD2; DNA: TGTGCCACCAGCAGTGCTAGCGGGGCCCGCAATGAGCAGTTCTTC; CDR3: CATSSASGARNEQFF
J: TRBJ2-7; size: few; V: TRBV4-1; D: .; DNA: TGCGCCAGCAGCCAAGATTTGCTAGAACATAATTTGTACTTC; CDR3: CASSQDLLEHNLYF
J: TRBJ2-1; size: many; V: TRBV20-1; D: TRBD2; DNA: TGCAGTGCTAGTCCTAGCGGGCCACTCAATGAGCAGTTCTTC; CDR3: CSASPSGPLNEQFF
J: TRBJ2-1; size: many; V: TRBV28; D: .; DNA: TGTGCCAGCAGTCCACCAAATGCAGGTTTAGGCTCCTACAATGAGCAGTTCTTC; CDR3: CASSPPNAGLGSYNEQFF
J: TRBJ2-5; size: few; V: TRBV12-3/TRBV12-4; D: .; DNA: TGTGCCAGCAGGGGGATTCGTGGAGAGACCCAGTACTTC; CDR3: CASRGIRGETQYF
J: TRBJ2-7; size: .; V: TRBV5-5; D: .; DNA: TGTGCCAGCAGCTTGAGTTACCAGGGTCGCTACGAGCAGTACTTC; CDR3: CASSLSYQGRYEQYF
J: TRBJ2-1; size: .; V: TRBV4-2; D: .; DNA: TGTGCCAGCAGCCAAGATGAAAGGGCGGGACGGAATGAGCAGTTCTTC; CDR3: CASSQDERAGRNEQFF
J: TRBJ2-3; size: many; V: TRBV7-2; D: TRBD2; DNA: TGTGCCAGCAGCTTGGACCTAGCGGGTTCTGGAGATACGCAGTATTTT; CDR3: CASSLDLAGSGDTQYF
J: TRBJ2-1; size: .; V: TRBV15; D: .; DNA: TGTGCCACCAGCAGAGATCAGGCTACCTATGAGCAGTTCTTC; CDR3: CATSRDQATYEQFF
J: TRBJ1-1; size: .; V: TRBV27; D: .; DNA: TGTGCCAGCACACCCTCGGGGGGTACTGAAGCTTTCTTT; CDR3: CASTPSGGTEAFF
J: TRBJ1-6; size: .; V: TRBV2; D: .; DNA: TGTGCCAGCAGTGAAAGCGCTCGGAATTCACCCCTCCACTTT; CDR3: CASSESARNSPLHF
J: TRBJ2-3; size: few; V: TRBV15; D: TRBD1; DNA: TGTGCCACCAGCAGCCCCGGGACAGGGAAAGCAGATACGCAGTATTTT; CDR3: CATSSPGTGKADTQYF
J: TRBJ1-5; size: .; V: TRBV12-5; D: .; DNA: TGTGCTAGTGGTTTGGTACCAGGGGAAAGCAATCAGCCCCAGCATTTT; CDR3: CASGLVPGESNQPQHF
J: TRBJ1-5; size: many; V: TRBV3-1; D: .; DNA: TGTGCCAGCAGCCCCTCCCTGGGCCCCAATCAGCCCCAGCATTTT; CDR3: CASSPSLGPNQPQHF
J: TRBJ1-2; size: few; V: TRBV6-1; D: .; DNA: TGTGCCAGCAGTGAAGATTCCAGGGGAGGCCATGGCTACACCTTC; CDR3: CASSEDSRGGHGYTF
J: TRBJ1-2; size: few; V: TRBV6-5; D: TRBD1; DNA: TGTGCCAGCAGTTACTCAGGGGGACAGGATGGCTACACCTTC; CDR3: CASSYSGGQDGYTF
J: TRBJ1-1; size: few; V: TRBV29-1; D: .; DNA: TGCAGCGTTGCCCTCAGGTTGACAGTCCCGCCTGAAGCTTTCTTT; CDR3: CSVALRLTVPPEAFF
J: TRBJ2-3; size: .; V: TRBV6-1; D: .; DNA: TGTGCCAGCAGTGAAGCGGCGGGGACTTTCGTCACAGATACGCAGTATTTT; CDR3: CASSEAAGTFVTDTQYF
J: TRBJ2-1; size: .; V: TRBV4-1; D: .; DNA: TGCGCCAGCAGCCAAGTTTTGGGGGTCTCCTACAATGAGCAGTTCTTC; CDR3: CASSQVLGVSYNEQFF
J: TRBJ2-1; size: many; V: TRBV12-3/TRBV12-4; D: .; DNA: TGTGCCAGCAGTTTAGGACGAGGGAATGCAGGCAATGAGCAGTTCTTC; CDR3: CASSLGRGNAGNEQFF
J: TRBJ2-1; size: many; V: TRBV20-1; D: .; DNA: TGCAGTGCTAGAGATCTTAGTGGGGGAGCCCCTTATGAGCAGTTCTTC; CDR3: CSARDLSGGAPYEQFF
J: TRBJ2-7; size: .; V: TRBV20-1; D: TRBD2; DNA: TGCAGTGCTAGAGATGGTACTAGCGGGTTCTACGAGCAGTACTTC; CDR3: CSARDGTSGFYEQYF
J: TRBJ1-2; size: .; V: TRBV28; D: .; DNA: TGTGCCAGCAGTTTCGTTCAGAAACAAGCTAACTATGGCTACACCTTC; CDR3: CASSFVQKQANYGYTF
J: TRBJ2-6; size: few; V: TRBV20-1; D: TRBD2; DNA: TGCAGTGCTAGATTCGGGGGGACCTCTGGGGCCAACGTCCTGACTTTC; CDR3: CSARFGGTSGANVLTF
J: TRBJ1-4; size: few; V: TRBV4-1; D: .; DNA: TGCGCCAGCAGCCAATGGCGGAATGAAAAACTGTTTTTT; CDR3: CASSQWRNEKLFF
J: TRBJ2-7; size: .; V: TRBV7-6; D: .; DNA: TGTGCCAGCAGCCCCAGAAGCGCTTCCTCCTACGAGCAGTACTTC; CDR3: CASSPRSASSYEQYF
J: TRBJ2-7; size: few; V: TRBV7-6; D: TRBD1; DNA: TGTGCCAGCAGCTTAGGGACAGGGGGCGGCGAGCAGTACTTC; CDR3: CASSLGTGGGEQYF
J: TRBJ1-2; size: few; V: TRBV6-5; D: .; DNA: TGTGCCAGCAGTTACTCCTCCGACCGGACACGGGTCTATGGCTACACCTTC; CDR3: CASSYSSDRTRVYGYTF
J: TRBJ1-5; size: once; V: TRBV28; D: .; DNA: TGTGCCAGCAGCCGACCCGCCTCTCAGCCCCAGCATTTT; CDR3: CASSRPASQPQHF
J: TRBJ2-1; size: .; V: TRBV29-1; D: .; DNA: TGCAGCGTTGACGGGGCCCGTGCTATTTTATACAATGAGCAGTTCTTC; CDR3: CSVDGARAILYNEQFF
J: TRBJ2-1; size: few; V: TRBV10-3; D: TRBD2; DNA: TGTGCCATCAGTGAGGGGCAGCGGGGGCCATACAATGAGCAGTTCTTC; CDR3: CAISEGQRGPYNEQFF
J: TRBJ2-4; size: many; V: TRBV12-3/TRBV12-4; D: .; DNA: TGTGCCAGCAGTTCAAGACAAACTCTAGCCAAAAACATTCAGTACTTC; CDR3: CASSSRQTLAKNIQYF
J: TRBJ2-7; size: few; V: TRBV29-1; D: .; DNA: TGCAGCGCCGGGGAGATCGACGAGCAGTACTTC; CDR3: CSAGEIDEQYF
J: TRBJ1-2; size: many; V: TRBV4-1; D: .; DNA: TGCGCCAGCAGCCATGTTTTCCGGGACGACTATGGCTACACCTTC; CDR3: CASSHVFRDDYGYTF
J: TRBJ1-5; size: few; V: TRBV28; D: TRBD1; DNA: TGTGCCAGCAGCCACGACAGGGCACAAAGATATAGCAATCAGCCCCAGCATTTT; CDR3: CASSHDRAQRYSNQPQHF
J: TRBJ2-7; size: .; V: TRBV2; D: .; DNA: TGTGCCAGCATTAGAGAATCGGGGTCCTACGAGCAGTACTTC; CDR3: CASIRESGSYEQYF
J: TRBJ2-1; size: .; V: TRBV13; D: .; DNA: TGTGCCAGCAGCTCCGGCAACAGGCCGCGCTCCTACAATGAGCAGTTCTTC; CDR3: CASSSGNRPRSYNEQFF
J: TRBJ2-5; size: .; V: TRBV7-2; D: TRBD2; DNA: TGTGCCAGCAGCACCCTGGGACTAGCGGGTCAAGAGACCCAGTACTTC; CDR3: CASSTLGLAGQETQYF
J: TRBJ2-5; size: many; V: TRBV7-7; D: .; DNA: TGTGCCAGCAGCTTAGGTGCGGGGGCCTCAGAGACCCAGTACTTC; CDR3: CASSLGAGASETQYF
J: TRBJ1-1; size: few; V: TRBV5-1; D: .; DNA: TGCGCCAGCAGCCTAACGGCGGGGGACGGTGAAGCTTTCTTT; CDR3: CASSLTAGDGEAFF
J: TRBJ1-2; size: few; V: TRBV6-1; D: TRBD1; DNA: TGTGCCAGCAGATGGACAGGGGAAAACTATGGCTACACCTTC; CDR3: CASRWTGENYGYTF
J: TRBJ1-6; size: few; V: TRBV7-9; D: .; DNA: TGTGCCAGCAGCTTAGGCGGGGGGGCAAATTCACCCCTCCACTTT; CDR3: CASSLGGGANSPLHF
J: TRBJ2-7; size: few; V: TRBV5-1; D: TRBD2; DNA: TGCGCCAGCAGCCCCGGGACTAGCGGGATCACCTACGAGCAGTACTTC; CDR3: CASSPGTSGITYEQYF
J: TRBJ2-3; size: .; V: TRBV11-2; D: .; DNA: TGTGCCAGCAGAGGCCTCCCAGATACGCAGTATTTT; CDR3: CASRGLPDTQYF
J: TRBJ1-1; size: few; V: TRBV24-1; D: .; DNA: TGTGCCACCAGTGATCGGCTAAACACTGAAGCTTTCTTT; CDR3: CATSDRLNTEAFF
J: TRBJ2-3; size: .; V: TRBV7-9; D: .; DNA: TGTGCCAGCAGCTTAGGCCCCCTCGTGGAGCAGTATTTT; CDR3: CASSLGPLVEQYF
J: TRBJ2-7; size: .; V: TRBV20-1; D: TRBD2; DNA: TGCAGTGCTAGAGTGAATAGCGGGAGGGCCGAAGAAGAGCAGTACTTC; CDR3: CSARVNSGRAEEEQYF
J: TRBJ2-7; size: many; V: TRBV5-1; D: TRBD2; DNA: TGCGCCAGCAGCCCGAGCGGGGTCGAGCAGTACTTC; CDR3: CASSPSGVEQYF